Listed below are T cell receptor beta chains from one sample, sequenced in a study of blood T cell dynamics during melanoma immunotherapy. TCRdb keeps only in-frame clones here, not all; method: immunoSEQ multiplex PCR. In the table there are about 5,600 clones, 84% of which are singletons. The source material was blood, sampled from a patient treated with checkpoint blockade. The receptors here all came from a human donor with melanoma. Some clones in this sample may be carry-over from other donors' samples. Each CDR3 is given with its conserved first and last residue. D genes are given only for firm matches. The size entry is marked missing in some rows and otherwise reads once, few, many or a size class.

TRBJ1-1,once,TRBD1,TRBV28,TGTGCCAGCAGTTTAAGGACAGGGACAGTCACTGAAGCTTTCTTT,CASSLRTGTVTEAFF
TRBJ2-7,-,TRBD2,TRBV6-5,TGTGCCAGCAGTTACTCCGGTAGCGGGGGCTACGAGCAGTACTTC,CASSYSGSGGYEQYF
TRBJ1-1,-,-,TRBV19,TGTGCCAGTAGAAGTGGACTCTCACGCCGAATGAACACTGAAGCTTTCTTT,CASRSGLSRRMNTEAFF
TRBJ2-1,-,-,TRBV2,TGTGCCAGCAGTGGTCCCGACAATGAGCAGTTCTTC,CASSGPDNEQFF
TRBJ2-1,-,-,TRBV28,TGTGCCAGCAGTCTCGAATTACTAGCCGATGAGCAGTTCTTC,CASSLELLADEQFF
TRBJ2-1,-,-,TRBV2,TGTGCCAGCAGGGAGCGAGTCTACAATGAGCAGTTCTTC,CASRERVYNEQFF
TRBJ2-5,-,TRBD2,TRBV6-6,TGTGCCAGCACTCCCCTTAGCGGGGGGGCCGGTAAGACCCAGTACTTC,CASTPLSGGAGKTQYF
TRBJ1-3,few,-,TRBV7-6,TGTGCCAGCAGCTCAACCCAGGGGACTGGAAACACCATATATTTT,CASSSTQGTGNTIYF
TRBJ2-7,once,-,TRBV2,TGTGCCAGCATGGGGACCGCCGCCTCCGAGCAGTACTTC,CASMGTAASEQYF
TRBJ2-7,-,-,TRBV28,TGTGCCAGCAGTTCGCCGGGACAACTCGCCCGGGAGCAGTACTTC,CASSSPGQLAREQYF
TRBJ1-1,-,-,TRBV2,TGTGCCAGCAGTGTAGAGGGGGACACTGAAGCTTTCTTT,CASSVEGDTEAFF
TRBJ2-3,-,-,TRBV4-3,TGCGCCAGCAGCCAAGATTTGGGGGCTAGCTCGGATACGCAGTATTTT,CASSQDLGASSDTQYF
TRBJ2-3,-,-,TRBV7-2,TGTGCCAGCAGCTTAGGACTAGATTCAGATACGCAGTATTTT,CASSLGLDSDTQYF
TRBJ1-5,-,-,TRBV7-2,TGTGCCAGCAGCTGGCAGCGGGGGCTAAATCAGCCCCAGCATTTT,CASSWQRGLNQPQHF
TRBJ2-7,-,-,TRBV6-5,TGTGCCAGCAGTCGGACTCGGAGGGGCTACGAGCAGTACTTC,CASSRTRRGYEQYF
TRBJ2-2,-,-,TRBV15,TGTGCCACCAGCAGAGAGTCAGCAAAGAACACCGGGGAGCTGTTTTTT,CATSRESAKNTGELFF
TRBJ2-7,once,-,TRBV6-5,TGTGCCAGCAGTTATAGGTCCGAGCAGTACTTC,CASSYRSEQYF
TRBJ1-1,-,-,TRBV19,TGTGCCAGTAGAGGTAGGTGGGACACTGAAGCTTTCTTT,CASRGRWDTEAFF
TRBJ2-2,-,-,TRBV11-2,TGTGCCAGCAGCCCCAGACAGAACACCGGGGAGCTGTTTTTT,CASSPRQNTGELFF
TRBJ2-1,-,-,TRBV7-9,TGTGCCAGCAGCTCTCCATACAATCCTCCTGAGCAGTTCTTC,CASSSPYNPPEQFF
TRBJ1-5,few,-,TRBV2,TGTGCCAGCATGCCGGAGACAGGAGCTCAGCCCCAGCATTTT,CASMPETGAQPQHF
TRBJ2-2,-,-,TRBV11-3,TGTGCCAGCAGCTTGCAGGGAAGTCGGGAGCTGTTTTTT,CASSLQGSRELFF
TRBJ1-6,-,-,TRBV30,TGTGCCTGGACGGGGACTTCCCATTCACCCCTCCACTTT,CAWTGTSHSPLHF
TRBJ2-7,-,-,TRBV19,TGTGCCAGTAGAAAGTCGTCGACTCCCGGGGACGAGCAGTACTTC,CASRKSSTPGDEQYF
TRBJ2-3,-,-,TRBV29-1,TGCAGCGTTGGGGGAGTAAATGTAGATACGCAGTATTTT,CSVGGVNVDTQYF
TRBJ2-7,once,-,TRBV4-2,TGTGCCAGCAGCTTGGGGGCAGGGCCCCTGGCCGAGCAGTACTTC,CASSLGAGPLAEQYF
TRBJ1-2,few,-,TRBV28,TGTGCCAGCAGTTTATTCCCAGCCCCGTCCCCTAACTATGGCTACACCTTC,CASSLFPAPSPNYGYTF
TRBJ2-3,once,-,TRBV5-1,TGCGCCAGCAGCTTGGAGGCAGGGGTCACAGATACGCAGTATTTT,CASSLEAGVTDTQYF
TRBJ1-4,-,-,TRBV5-1,TGCGCCAGCAGCCCCGTAACTAATGAAAAACTGTTTTTT,CASSPVTNEKLFF
TRBJ2-1,-,-,TRBV27,TGTGCCAGCAGTTTATTTGGGTGGAAGGTTGAGCAGTTCTTC,CASSLFGWKVEQFF
TRBJ2-1,-,TRBD2,TRBV9,TGTGCCAGCAGCGTAGAAACCCGGACTAGCGGTCACAATGAGCAGTTCTTC,CASSVETRTSGHNEQFF
TRBJ2-2,-,-,TRBV5-4,TGTGCCAGCAGCTTGGGACCCAATGGCGGGGAGCTGTTTTTT,CASSLGPNGGELFF
TRBJ1-6,-,-,TRBV21-1,TGTGCCAGCAGCTGGGGGGGGGAGAGCTCACCCCTCCACTTT,CASSWGGESSPLHF
TRBJ2-2,-,-,TRBV9,TGTGCCAGCAGCATGCTACCGGGGGCGAACACCGGGGAGCTGTTTTTT,CASSMLPGANTGELFF
TRBJ1-2,-,-,TRBV30,TGTGCCTGGAGTCGGACGGGTGGATATGGCTACACCTTC,CAWSRTGGYGYTF
TRBJ1-3,once,TRBD1,TRBV28,TGTGCCAGCATATACAGGGGGCGAGCTGGAAACACCATATATTTT,CASIYRGRAGNTIYF
TRBJ1-1,-,-,TRBV6-4,TGTGCCAGCAGTAGGGGACCGAGCACTGAAGCTTTCTTT,CASSRGPSTEAFF
TRBJ2-3,-,-,TRBV14,TGTGCCAGCAGCCAACTGTATCAGTATAGCACAGATACGCAGTATTTT,CASSQLYQYSTDTQYF
TRBJ2-4,once,-,TRBV27,TGTGCCAGCAGTCCTCTAGTAGCCAAAAACATTCAGTACTTC,CASSPLVAKNIQYF
TRBJ2-1,-,TRBD1,TRBV5-1,TGCGCCAGCAGCTTGGACAGGGGGCGCTTTGAGCAGTTCTTC,CASSLDRGRFEQFF
TRBJ2-2,-,-,TRBV15,TGTGCCACCAGCAGAGACAGGGGTAACACCGGGGAGCTGTTTTTT,CATSRDRGNTGELFF
TRBJ2-7,-,TRBD1,TRBV5-4,TGTGCCAGCAGCTTAAGTAAGGGGGCTTTGCTCTCCTACGAGCAGTACTTC,CASSLSKGALLSYEQYF
TRBJ1-5,-,TRBD1,TRBV28,TGTGCCAGCAGGGGGACAGGGGCTGGCAATCAGCCCCAGCATTTT,CASRGTGAGNQPQHF
TRBJ1-1,-,-,TRBV6-6,TGTGCCAGCAGTCCCGCCCGGGGGGCGGACACTGAAGCTTTCTTT,CASSPARGADTEAFF
TRBJ1-6,-,-,TRBV6-5,TGTGCCAGCAGTTACTCGCCGGGATCCTATAATTCACCCCTCCACTTT,CASSYSPGSYNSPLHF
TRBJ2-7,-,-,TRBV7-9,TGTGCCAGCAGCTTAGGGGACGGCGAGCAGTACTTC,CASSLGDGEQYF
TRBJ1-6,-,-,TRBV10-1,TGCGCCAGCACGAGACCGAGGGGAGTTAATTCACCCCTCCACTTT,CASTRPRGVNSPLHF
TRBJ2-1,few,-,TRBV5-1,TGCGCCAGCAGCCTCTCGGGTCTGACACCTTACAATGAGCAGTTCTTC,CASSLSGLTPYNEQFF
TRBJ2-3,-,-,TRBV5-8,TGTGCCAGCAGCTTGGCGCAGGTAGGAGATACGCAGTATTTT,CASSLAQVGDTQYF
TRBJ2-3,-,TRBD2,TRBV7-3,TGTGCCAGCAGCTTAGACGCTAGCGGGGGGGCAGATACGCAGTATTTT,CASSLDASGGADTQYF
TRBJ1-2,-,-,TRBV11-1,TGTGCCAGCAGCTTAGCCCATCTAAGGACAGTACCCGCTAACTATGGCTACACCTTC,CASSLAHLRTVPANYGYTF
TRBJ1-6,-,-,TRBV7-9,TGTGCCAGCAGCTTAGGGCAGGGGTACAATTCACCCCTCCACTTT,CASSLGQGYNSPLHF